This T cell receptor (beta chain) comes out of a study of blood T cell repertoires in COVID-19. Study-wide background: Sites in the United States, Italy and Spain provided acute and convalescent COVID-19 samples.

Seattle's cohort entered during active infection and was followed longitudinally. Germline V gene sequence: CDR1 LNHDA, CDR2 SQIVND (reference sequence). V shed 4 bases and J shed 2 bases, with 8 bases lying between them. The CDR3 contains 14 residues. Profiling relied on immunoSEQ multiplex PCR, and the TCRdb table lists in-frame clones only, not all of them. The sample shows over 150,000 clones, more than 80% of them seen only once. Sequenced sample: peripheral blood. The TCR sequence derives from a woman aged 80 or over with COVID-19, enrolled during active disease. The chain links TRBV19 to TRBJ1-4; the D gene is possibly TRBD1 (5 bases). The CDR3 DNA follows: TGTGCCAGTAGTAGGAGGGGTACTAATGAAAAACTGTTTTTT. Amino acids: CASSRRGTNEKLFF.